These 27 T cell receptor beta chains share one sample of origin, sequenced in a study of OX40 agonist ivuxolimab in advanced cancers. TCRdb's table, derived via immunoSEQ multiplex PCR, lists solely in-frame clones and lacks some. Altogether around 31,000 clones are present, approximately 90% being singletons, with the ten largest covering around 38%. The material sequenced was CD4+ or CD8+ T cells sorted from blood, taken in a trial of the OX40 agonist ivuxolimab. All receptors come from an adult with an advanced solid tumor such as melanoma, head and neck, liver or kidney cancer.

The V call is TRBV6-5, the J call TRBJ2-5; 12 bases map to TRBD1. V was pared by 11 bases and J by 7 bases, with 8 bases of the junction left unmatched. Germline lookup yields CDR1 MNHEY and CDR2 SVGAGI. This CDR3 is built from 13 residues. In DNA, the CDR3 is TGTGCCTCCTCCGGGACAGGGGGCGTGACCCAGTACTTC. Translation gives CASSGTGGVTQYF.

The chain links TRBV7-2 to TRBJ2-7, with D possibly called TRBD1 or TRBD2 (5 bases each). V lost 2 bases and J 7 bases, leaving 12 bases between the germline ends. This CDR3 contains 13 residues. Germline V gene data show CDR1 as SGHTA and CDR2 as FQGNSA. Here the CDR3 reads CASSLMRGWEQYF. The CDR3 DNA follows: TGTGCCAGCAGCTTAATGAGGGGTTGGGAGCAGTACTTC.

This chain connects TRBV2 to TRBJ2-2; TRBD2 matches at 7 bases. This CDR3 spans 13 amino acids. Germline trimming cut 9 bases from V and 2 bases from J; bases unmatched to any gene: 3. CDR1 and CDR2 (germline): SNHLY, FYNNEI. The CDR3 region has the DNA TGTGCCAGAAGCGGGGAAAACACCGGGGAGCTGTTTTTT. Residues: CARSGENTGELFF.

The rearrangement joins TRBV19 to TRBJ2-1; D might be TRBD2 (5 bases). CDR3 length: 12 residues. The germline V and J ends were trimmed by 3 bases and 6 bases, with 6 bases remaining between them. Germline lookup yields CDR1 LNHDA and CDR2 SQIVND (reference sequence). CDR3 nucleotides: TGTGCCAGTAGTATGAGGGTCAATGAGCAGTTCTTC. It yields the protein CASSMRVNEQFF.

The gene calls are TRBV5-1 and TRBJ1-1; TRBD1 might be the D (6 bases). Trimming took off 0 bases at V and 0 bases at J, with 9 bases between the two ends. Germline V lookup: CDR1 SGHRS, CDR2 YFSETQ. The CDR3 has 15 residues. The CDR3 bases are TGCGCCAGCAGCTTGGGAACAGGGTTGAACACTGAAGCTTTCTTT. Translating it yields CASSLGTGLNTEAFF.

This sequence joins TRBV7-9 and TRBJ2-2; 9 bases match TRBD1. With V trimmed by 2 bases and J by 4 bases, 8 bases remained unmatched. The V gene's germline CDR1 is SEHNR and CDR2 FQNEAQ (reference sequence). The CDR3 spans 17 residues. The CDR3 spells CASSLWTGDRFTGELFF. In DNA form, the CDR3 reads TGTGCCAGCAGCTTATGGACAGGGGATCGGTTCACCGGGGAGCTGTTTTTT.

This rearrangement joins TRBV5-6 to TRBJ1-4; D is unclear. Germline CDR1 is SGHDT and CDR2 is YYEEEE. V was clipped by 0 bases and J by 0 bases, with 12 bases between them. This CDR3 comprises 17 residues. The CDR3 region is CASSLAVRPATNEKLFF. CDR3 DNA sequence: TGTGCCAGCAGCTTGGCTGTCAGACCCGCAACTAATGAAAAACTGTTTTTT.

This chain links TRBV6-5 with TRBJ2-3; D is possibly TRBD1 or TRBD2 (5 bases each). Germline CDR1 MNHEY, CDR2 SVGAGI. Trimming stripped 0 bases from V and 4 bases from J, with 5 bases between. The CDR3 totals 13 residues. The CDR3 region is CASSYSGADTQYF. CDR3 nucleotide sequence: TGTGCCAGCAGTTACTCGGGGGCAGATACGCAGTATTTT.

This clone has just a few counts. The rearrangement uses TRBV7-8 and TRBJ2-6; D may be TRBD1 or TRBD2 (5 bases each). V was clipped by 1 base and J by 6 bases, with 16 bases between them. This CDR3 spans 17 amino acids. Germline CDR1 reads SGHVS; CDR2 reads FQNEAQ. The CDR3 sequence: CASSLGAGTSQANVLTF. The CDR3 DNA is TGTGCCAGCAGCTTAGGGGCCGGGACCTCGCAGGCCAACGTCCTGACTTTC.

The chain couples TRBV14 to TRBJ2-7, with a possible D match to TRBD1 (5 bases). Between the trimmed V and J ends, which lost 4 bases and 1 base, there was a span of 14 bases. CDR3 length: 15 residues. The germline V gene encodes CDR1 SGHDN and CDR2 FVKESK. CDR3 region: CASSLGAGMSYEQYF. In DNA, the CDR3 is TGTGCCAGCAGCCTTGGGGCAGGCATGTCCTACGAGCAGTACTTC.

This clone was recorded once. The gene calls are TRBV6-5 and TRBJ2-7; D may match TRBD1 or TRBD2 (5 bases each). Between the trimmed V and J ends, which lost 6 bases and 0 bases, there was a span of 9 bases. Germline-derived CDR1 and CDR2 are MNHEY and SVGAGI. The CDR3 runs to 13 residues. Here the CDR3 DNA reads TGTGCCAGCAGCTACGGGGCCTCCTACGAGCAGTACTTC. Its translation: CASSYGASYEQYF.

J is TRBJ2-7 and V is TRBV5-6; D is unresolved. V gave up 4 bases and J gave up 3 bases, with 11 bases separating them. In germline, CDR1 is SGHDT, CDR2 YYEEEE. The CDR3 is 13 residues long. The CDR3 is CASSPGPFYEQYF. CDR3 DNA sequence: TGTGCCAGCAGCCCTGGACCCTTCTACGAGCAGTACTTC. Drawing the rest from reference TRBV5-6 and TRBJ2-7, the complete variable domain is DAGVTQSPTHLIKTRGQQVTLRCSPKSGHDTVSWYQQALGQGPQFIFQYYEEEERQRGNFPDRFSGHQFPNYSSELNVNALLLGDSALYLCASSPGPFYEQYFGPGTRLTVT.

V and J are TRBV27 and TRBJ1-1, with unresolved D. CDR1 and CDR2 (germline): MNHEY, SMNVEV (reference sequence). V shed 5 bases and J shed 1 base, with 17 bases lying between them. The CDR3 extends over 16 amino acids. The CDR3 coding sequence is TGTGCCAGCAGTCTCAACTGGGTTGCGACGAACACTGAAGCTTTCTTT. Its translation is CASSLNWVATNTEAFF.

The chain couples TRBV11-2 to TRBJ2-3; 12 bases agree with TRBD2. After removal of 1 base from V and 4 bases from J, the junction contained 6 bases not matched to a gene. Germline values: CDR1 SGHAT, CDR2 FQNNGV. The CDR3 runs 17 residues. CDR3 bases: TGTGCCAGCAGCTTAGCAGCTAGCGGGAGGGCATCAGATACGCAGTATTTT. Translating it yields CASSLAASGRASDTQYF.

This chain joins TRBV11-1 and TRBJ2-1; D remains unclear. CDR3 length: 18 amino acids. Germline loops: CDR1 SGHAT, CDR2 FQDESV (reference sequence). The germline V and J ends were trimmed by 5 bases and 0 bases, with 20 bases remaining between them. Here the CDR3 DNA reads TGTGCCAGCAGCCCTGCCCTCAAGTGGTCAAGCTCCTACAATGAGCAGTTCTTC. Translating gives CASSPALKWSSSYNEQFF.

The chain employs TRBV28 and TRBJ1-2; 8 bases match TRBD1. The CDR3 length is 15 residues. CDR1 is MDHEN and CDR2 is SYDVKM in the germline V gene. Losses at the gene ends were 11 bases for V and 3 bases for J; bases not matched to a gene: 14. The CDR3 bases are TGTGCCGGCCGTACCCTCAGACAGGGGCACTATGGCTACACCTTC. Translation gives CAGRTLRQGHYGYTF.

The J gene is TRBJ2-7, the V gene TRBV7-6; D remains ambiguous. Trimming cost V 2 bases and J 3 bases, with 14 bases left between them. CDR1 is SGHVS and CDR2 is FNYEAQ in the germline V gene. The CDR3 spans 15 residues. The CDR3 here is CASSLRSTNLYEQYF. The CDR3 nucleotides read TGTGCCAGCAGCTTAAGGTCCACCAACCTCTACGAGCAGTACTTC.

There are a few counts of this clone. One junction end does not reproduce the germline sequence, and a read error may be involved. J is TRBJ2-7 and V is TRBV13, with 10 positions matching TRBD2. Germline V gene sequence: CDR1 PRHDT, CDR2 FYEKMQ (reference sequence). The CDR3 has 13 residues. The chain's CDR3 is CASSADRGLAGDF. Here the CDR3 DNA reads TGTGCCAGCAGCGCTGATCGAGGGCTAGCGGGGGACTTC.

The chain joins TRBV29-1 to TRBJ2-1, with D perhaps matching TRBD2 (5 bases). Germline CDR1 SQVTM, CDR2 ANQGSEA. V was trimmed by 7 bases and J by 7 bases, leaving 20 bases between them. The CDR3 is 14 residues long. CDR3: CSAYGLAEGNEQFF. The CDR3 nucleotides read TGCAGCGCCTATGGGCTAGCAGAGGGAAATGAGCAGTTCTTC.

V and J are TRBV6-6 and TRBJ2-2; 13 positions agree with TRBD2. In germline, CDR1 is MNHNY, CDR2 SVGAGI (reference sequence). V lost 2 bases to trimming and J lost 13 bases; unmatched junction nucleotides: 7. The CDR3 totals 15 residues. The CDR3 is CASSYIGLAGEGLFF. In DNA form, the CDR3 reads TGTGCCAGCAGTTACATCGGACTAGCGGGAGAAGGGCTGTTTTTT.

V gene TRBV7-9 combines with J gene TRBJ1-5; tentatively, D is TRBD1 (5 bases). The V gene's germline CDR1 is SEHNR and CDR2 FQNEAQ (reference sequence). Between the trimmed V and J ends, which lost 4 bases and 4 bases, there was a span of 11 bases. The CDR3 covers 14 residues. The CDR3, as DNA: TGTGCCAGCAGCTCGACAGCGTTAAATCAGCCCCAGCATTTT. Translation: CASSSTALNQPQHF.

The chain links TRBV29-1 to TRBJ2-1; D is tentatively TRBD1 or TRBD2 (6 bases each). V was pared by 6 bases and J by 10 bases, with 22 bases between. Germline CDR1 SQVTM, CDR2 ANQGSEA. The CDR3 covers 14 residues. This chain's CDR3 is CSVASSHREDEQFF. The CDR3 DNA reads TGCAGCGTCGCGTCGTCACACAGGGAGGACGAGCAGTTCTTC.

The chain links TRBV21-1 to TRBJ2-5; TRBD1 was called by the table and not checked on the DNA. TRBV21-1 is marked as a pseudogene. This CDR3 has 13 amino acids. The CDR3 here is CASSKGDRETQYF. For the CDR3, the DNA is TGTGCCAGCAGCAAAGGGGACAGGGAGACCCAGTACTTC.

This clone was detected only a few times. J is TRBJ1-1 and V is TRBV14; no clear D. Trimming shortened V by 2 bases and J by 9 bases, and 10 bases separated the two germline ends. The CDR3 length is 12 residues. Germline V gene sequence: CDR1 SGHDN, CDR2 FVKESK. CDR3 sequence reads: CASSQWGQKAFF. CDR3 coding DNA: TGTGCCAGCAGCCAATGGGGTCAAAAAGCTTTCTTT.

The V gene is TRBV5-4, the J gene TRBJ1-3; D perhaps matches TRBD1 (6 bases). The CDR3 consists of 14 residues. Germline CDR1 SGHNT, CDR2 YYREEE (reference sequence). Between the trimmed V and J ends, which lost 2 bases and 4 bases, there was a span of 10 bases. The CDR3, as DNA: TGTGCCAGCAGCTTTCCGGGACAAGGAAACACCATATATTTT. As protein: CASSFPGQGNTIYF.

The chain is built from TRBV27 and TRBJ2-1, with 7 nucleotides matching TRBD2. CDR1 and CDR2 from the germline V gene are MNHEY and SMNVEV (reference sequence). This CDR3 region has 13 residues. V trimming: 4 bases; J trimming: 7 bases; junction bases outside the gene matches: 4. The CDR3 DNA reads TGTGCCAGCAGTTACGGGAGGAGGAATGAGCAGTTCTTC. Amino acids: CASSYGRRNEQFF.

The chain links TRBV2 to TRBJ2-7; D unclear. The CDR3 consists of 12 residues. The V gene's germline CDR1 is SNHLY and CDR2 FYNNEI. V was cut by 7 bases and J by 0 bases, with 7 bases left in between. CDR3 DNA sequence: TGTGCCAGCACAGGTCCCTCCTACGAGCAGTACTTC. It codes for CASTGPSYEQYF.